This T cell receptor beta chain is drawn from a study of control samples from healthy donors and cancer patients. This clone was found once. Other DNA sequences of this sample code for an identical CDR3. Assay used: immunoSEQ multiplex PCR; TCRdb lists only in-frame clones, some missing. In the table there are under 85,000 clones, 84% of which are singletons. The CDR3 sequence is 16 residues long. CDR1 LGHDT and CDR2 YNNKEL come from the germline V gene (reference sequence). V lost 1 base and J lost 5; bases outside the gene matches: 6. The receptor was derived from a man aged 55 to 70 with head and neck cancer. Specimen: PBMCs. The genes are TRBV3-1 (or the pseudogene TRBV3-2) and TRBJ2-5; 11 bases line up with TRBD1. The CDR3 bases are TGTGCCAGCAGCCAAGTCGGACAGGGGGCGCGGGAGACCCAGTACTTC. Encoded protein: CASSQVGQGARETQYF.